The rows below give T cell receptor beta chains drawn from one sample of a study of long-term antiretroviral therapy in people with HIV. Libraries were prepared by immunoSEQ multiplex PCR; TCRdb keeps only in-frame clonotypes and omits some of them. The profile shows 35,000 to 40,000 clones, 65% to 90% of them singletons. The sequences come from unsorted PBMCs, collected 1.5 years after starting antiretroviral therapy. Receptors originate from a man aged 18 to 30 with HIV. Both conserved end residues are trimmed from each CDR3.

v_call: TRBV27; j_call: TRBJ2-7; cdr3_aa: ASSLPPTSGAYEQY
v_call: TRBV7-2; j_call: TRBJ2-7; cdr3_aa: ASSSLSSYEQY
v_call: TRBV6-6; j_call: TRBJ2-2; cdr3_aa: AAGRGGSNTGELF
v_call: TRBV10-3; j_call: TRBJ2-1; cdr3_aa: AISDRAGSGSYNEQF
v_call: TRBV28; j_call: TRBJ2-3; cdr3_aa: ASSSPGRGTDTQY
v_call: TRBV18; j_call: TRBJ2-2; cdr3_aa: ASSPKSSNTGELF
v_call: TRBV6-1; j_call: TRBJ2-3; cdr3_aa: ASSDGTSPTDTQY
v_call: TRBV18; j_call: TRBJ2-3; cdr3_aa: ASSPDRGPYTQY
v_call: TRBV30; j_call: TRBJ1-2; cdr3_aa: AWSDLTRGGYT
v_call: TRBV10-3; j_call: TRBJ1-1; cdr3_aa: ATTRDLNTEAF
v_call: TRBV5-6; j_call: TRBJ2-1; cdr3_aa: ASTPGLAINEQF
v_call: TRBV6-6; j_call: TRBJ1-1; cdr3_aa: ASSYVGATEAF
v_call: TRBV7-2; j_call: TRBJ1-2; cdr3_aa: ASSTRTDLAYGYT
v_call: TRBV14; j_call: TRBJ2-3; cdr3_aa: ASSPFPGTSTDTQY
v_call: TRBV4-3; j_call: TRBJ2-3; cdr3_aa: ASSQERIGGDTQY
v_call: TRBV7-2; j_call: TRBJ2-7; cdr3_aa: ASSLVAGAYEQY
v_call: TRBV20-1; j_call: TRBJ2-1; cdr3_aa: SATLDNEQF
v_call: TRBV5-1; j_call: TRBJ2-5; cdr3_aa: ASSLGGEQQETQY
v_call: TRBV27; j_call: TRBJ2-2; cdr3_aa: ASSSSVAGGPGELF
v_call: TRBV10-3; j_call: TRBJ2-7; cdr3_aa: AISETGTSGSEQY
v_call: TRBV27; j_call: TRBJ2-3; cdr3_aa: ASRPLLDRTDTQY
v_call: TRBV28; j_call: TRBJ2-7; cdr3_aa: ASSLSSGIPYEQY
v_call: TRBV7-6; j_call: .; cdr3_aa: ASSRGSDRNSYEQY
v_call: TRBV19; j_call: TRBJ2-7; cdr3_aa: ASSSLAGSSYEQY
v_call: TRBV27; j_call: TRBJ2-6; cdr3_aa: ASSDGQGATGANVLT
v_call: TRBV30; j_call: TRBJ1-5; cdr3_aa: AWSPHGLAGGQPQH
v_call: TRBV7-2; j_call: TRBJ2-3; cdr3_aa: ASSERDTQY
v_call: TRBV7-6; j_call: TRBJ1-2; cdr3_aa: ASSLGDRGGYGYT
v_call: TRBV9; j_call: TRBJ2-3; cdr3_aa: ASSVFAGEADTQY
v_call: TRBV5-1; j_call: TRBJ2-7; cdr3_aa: ASSLGVAPEQY
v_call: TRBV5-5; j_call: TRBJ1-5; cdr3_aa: ASSFRQGGNQPQH
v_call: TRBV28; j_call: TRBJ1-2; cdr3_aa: ASSFRVPYGYT
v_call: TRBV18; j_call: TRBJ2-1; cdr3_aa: ASSLRSGSSYNEQF
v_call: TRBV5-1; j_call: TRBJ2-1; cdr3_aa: ASSIGHRDGRASGEQF
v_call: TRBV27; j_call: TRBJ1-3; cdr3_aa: ASTARVGGNTIY
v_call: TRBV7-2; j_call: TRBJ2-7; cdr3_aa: ASSPTGPGEQY
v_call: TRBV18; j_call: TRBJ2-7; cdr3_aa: ASSPPGRYEQY
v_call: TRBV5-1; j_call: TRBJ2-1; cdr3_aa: ASSLFYGQGGNEQF
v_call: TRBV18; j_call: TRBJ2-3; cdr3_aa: ASSAVDTQY
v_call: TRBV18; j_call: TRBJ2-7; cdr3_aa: ASSPLGAVSSYEQY
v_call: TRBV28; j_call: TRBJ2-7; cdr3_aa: ASSPTSGAYYEQY
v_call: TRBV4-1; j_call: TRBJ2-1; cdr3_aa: ASSQVAGSYNEQF
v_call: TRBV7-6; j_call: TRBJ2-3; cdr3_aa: ASSAGTSSTDTQY
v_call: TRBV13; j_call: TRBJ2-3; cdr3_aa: ASSSRARVDTQY
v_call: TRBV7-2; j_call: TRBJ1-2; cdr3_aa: ASSLERTGHYGYT
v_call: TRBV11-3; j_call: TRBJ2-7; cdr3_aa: ASSLVSGYEQY
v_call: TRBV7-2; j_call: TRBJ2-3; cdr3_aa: ASSLVAKPTDTQY
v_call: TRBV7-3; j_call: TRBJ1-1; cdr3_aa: ASSPGGANTEAF
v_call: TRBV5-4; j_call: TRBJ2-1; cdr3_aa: ASSPATSPRSYNEQF
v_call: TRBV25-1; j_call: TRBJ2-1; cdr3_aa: ASSGSSGRDDNEQF
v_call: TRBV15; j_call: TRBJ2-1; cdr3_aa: ATSRVKGSDNEQF
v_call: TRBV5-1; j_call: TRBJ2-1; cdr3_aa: ATSVVYTGGLDEQF
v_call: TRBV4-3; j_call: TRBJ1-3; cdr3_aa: ASSQDSRFSGNTIY
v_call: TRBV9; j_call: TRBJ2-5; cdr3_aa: ASTFTDGPQEETQY
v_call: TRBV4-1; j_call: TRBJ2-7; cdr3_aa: ASSQDLTERSYEQY